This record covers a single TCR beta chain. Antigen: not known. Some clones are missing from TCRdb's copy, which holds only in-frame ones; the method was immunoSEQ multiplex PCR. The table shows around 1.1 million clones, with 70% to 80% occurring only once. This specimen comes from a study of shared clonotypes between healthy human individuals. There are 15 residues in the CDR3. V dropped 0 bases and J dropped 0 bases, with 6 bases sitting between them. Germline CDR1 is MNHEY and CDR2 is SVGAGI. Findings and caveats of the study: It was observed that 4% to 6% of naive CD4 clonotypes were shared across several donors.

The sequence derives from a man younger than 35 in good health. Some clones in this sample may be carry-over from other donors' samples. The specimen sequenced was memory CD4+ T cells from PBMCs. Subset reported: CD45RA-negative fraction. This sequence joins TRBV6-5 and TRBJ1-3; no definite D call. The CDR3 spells CASSYSSPSGNTIYF. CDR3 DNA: TGTGCCAGCAGTTACTCTTCTCCCTCTGGAAACACCATATATTTT.